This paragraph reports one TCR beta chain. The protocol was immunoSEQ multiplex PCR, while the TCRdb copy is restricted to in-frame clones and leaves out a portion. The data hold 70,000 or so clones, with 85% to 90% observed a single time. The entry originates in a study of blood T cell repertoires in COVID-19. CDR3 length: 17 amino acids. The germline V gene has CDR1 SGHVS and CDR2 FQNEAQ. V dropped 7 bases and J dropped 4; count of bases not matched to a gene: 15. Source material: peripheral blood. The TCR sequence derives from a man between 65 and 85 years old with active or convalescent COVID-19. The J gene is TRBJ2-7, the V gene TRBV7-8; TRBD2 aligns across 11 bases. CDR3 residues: CASTLLKTSGVRYEQYF. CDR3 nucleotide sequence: TGTGCCAGCACCCTACTGAAGACTAGCGGGGTTCGATACGAGCAGTACTTC. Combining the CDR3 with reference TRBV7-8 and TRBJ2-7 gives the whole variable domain GAGVSQSPRYKVAKRGQDVALRCDPISGHVSLFWYQQALGQGPEFLTYFQNEAQLDKSGLPSDRFFAERPEGSVSTLKIQRTQQEDSAVYLCASTLLKTSGVRYEQYFGPGTRLTVT.